These 22 T cell receptor beta chains came from one sample sequenced in a study of blood T cell repertoires in COVID-19. Sequencing was performed with immunoSEQ multiplex PCR; in TCRdb, only in-frame clones are kept and a portion is missing. The sample has under 60,000 clones; roughly nine tenths are singletons. Sample: peripheral blood. These receptors originate from a woman of 80 years or more with acute or convalescent COVID-19.

This chain uses TRBV3-1 (or the pseudogene TRBV3-2) with TRBJ2-5; 7 bases align to TRBD2. This CDR3 spans 15 amino acids. Unmatched junction bases numbered 11, after V lost 5 bases and J lost 5 bases. Germline CDR1 reads LGHDT; CDR2 reads YNNKEL (reference sequence). CDR3 bases: TGTGCCAGCAGCAACCGGGACTATCTTTCCGAGACCCAGTACTTC. It is translated as CASSNRDYLSETQYF.

This chain joins TRBV10-3 and TRBJ1-1, with 7 bases identical to TRBD1. V shed 7 bases and J 4 bases; nucleotides not matched to a gene: 6. Germline V gives CDR1 ENHRY, CDR2 SYGVKD. This CDR3 comprises 13 residues. CDR3 loop: CAIIGTAGTEAFF. The CDR3 DNA sequence: TGTGCCATCATTGGGACAGCGGGCACTGAAGCTTTCTTT.

This chain links TRBV19 with TRBJ2-5; 13 nucleotides match TRBD2. V trimming: 6 bases; J trimming: 5 bases; junction bases outside the gene matches: 9. Germline V gene lookup returns CDR1 LNHDA and CDR2 SQIVND (reference sequence). The CDR3 length is 16 residues. The CDR3 spells CASSARGLAGMETQYF. For the CDR3, the DNA is TGTGCCAGTAGCGCCCGGGGACTAGCGGGGATGGAGACCCAGTACTTC.

The chain has TRBV7-8 and TRBJ1-1; weak D call: TRBD1 (5 bases). Germline V gene data show CDR1 as SGHVS and CDR2 as FQNEAQ. This CDR3 region has 14 residues. V was pared by 2 bases and J by 6 bases, with 13 bases between. The CDR3 sequence is CASSLRQPSAEAFF. The CDR3 bases are TGTGCCAGCAGCTTAAGACAGCCCAGCGCTGAAGCTTTCTTT.

In nucleotides, the CDR3 is TGTGCCAGCAGCTTAGTAGCGGGGGCCTCGGGAGATACGCAGTATTTT. Translating gives CASSLVAGASGDTQYF. The chain carries TRBV7-8 and TRBJ2-3; 9 bases are shared with TRBD2. The CDR3 is made up of 16 amino acids. Losses at the gene ends were 1 base for V and 5 bases for J; bases not matched to a gene: 7. Germline lookup yields CDR1 SGHVS and CDR2 FQNEAQ. The complete variable domain, with remaining parts taken from reference TRBV7-8 and TRBJ2-3, reads GAGVSQSPRYKVAKRGQDVALRCDPISGHVSLFWYQQALGQGPEFLTYFQNEAQLDKSGLPSDRFFAERPEGSVSTLKIQRTQQEDSAVYLCASSLVAGASGDTQYFGPGTRLTVL.

The V and J genes are TRBV5-6 and TRBJ1-2, with TRBD1 as a possible D gene (6 bases). V was shortened by 1 base and J by 4 bases, with 8 bases between the two germline ends. The CDR3 extends over 13 amino acids. The germline CDR1 and CDR2 sequences are SGHDT and YYEEEE. The CDR3 DNA reads TGTGCCAGCAGCTTGCAGGGGTTCTATGGCTACACCTTC. Amino acids: CASSLQGFYGYTF.

The chain uses TRBV2 and TRBJ2-5, with D perhaps TRBD1 (7 bases). Germline CDR1 SNHLY, CDR2 FYNNEI. The V end was cut by 8 bases, the J end by 5 bases, with 12 bases between. This CDR3 is built from 12 residues. CDR3 nucleotide sequence: TGTGCCAGCGCCCCAGGGGGGGAGACCCAGTACTTC. Residues: CASAPGGETQYF.

This sequence joins TRBV2 and TRBJ2-1, with D possibly matching TRBD1 (6 bases). This CDR3 has 15 residues. The germline CDR1 and CDR2 sequences are SNHLY and FYNNEI. Trimming took 10 bases from V and 7 from J, leaving 23 bases between them. The DNA of the CDR3 is TGTGCCACCTCTCGAGGTCCAGCTACAGGGAATGAGCAGTTCTTC. It codes for CATSRGPATGNEQFF.

The chain carries TRBV6-5 and TRBJ2-7; a possible D gene is TRBD1 (6 bases). This CDR3 is 13 amino acids long. CDR1 and CDR2 (germline): MNHEY, SVGAGI. V gave up 7 bases and J gave up 4 bases, with 14 bases separating them. In DNA form, the CDR3 reads TGTGCCAGCACTCAGAAAACAGGGTACGAGCAGTACTTC. Its translation is CASTQKTGYEQYF.

V gene TRBV5-8 combines with J gene TRBJ2-5; 14 positions agree with TRBD2. Germline V gene data show CDR1 as SGHTS and CDR2 as YDEGEE. This CDR3 is 16 amino acids long. V was clipped by 5 bases and J by 2 bases; unmatched bases: 5. The CDR3 DNA sequence: TGTGCCAGCAGTCTGAGACTAGCGGGGGGGCAAGAGACCCAGTACTTC. Residues: CASSLRLAGGQETQYF.

The rearrangement links TRBV6-2 or TRBV6-3 to TRBJ1-4, with D maybe TRBD1 (6 bases). Deletions cut 3 bases from V and 0 bases from J, with 23 bases between. This CDR3 is built from 20 residues. Germline V CDR1 and CDR2: MNHEY, SVGEGT. The CDR3 reads CASSYGSGGGGAATNEKLFF. CDR3 coding DNA: TGTGCCAGCAGTTATGGGTCCGGAGGGGGAGGGGCCGCAACTAATGAAAAACTGTTTTTT.

The gene calls are TRBV28 and TRBJ2-1; TRBD2 matches 10 bases. The V segment lost 4 bases and the J segment 8 bases; nucleotides outside the gene matches: 11. This CDR3 region has 16 residues. Germline assignment: CDR1 MDHEN and CDR2 SYDVKM. DNA of the CDR3: TGTGCCAGCAGTTACCAAGCGGGGGGGCCCGCCGATGAGCAGTTCTTC. Translation gives CASSYQAGGPADEQFF.

The chain links TRBV21-1 to TRBJ2-6; TRBD1, the table's D call, was not compared with the DNA. TRBV21-1 is described as a pseudogene. This CDR3 is built from 17 residues. In DNA form, the CDR3 reads TGTGCCAGCAGCGAAGAAAACAGGGTCCCTGGGGCCAACGTCCTGACTTTC. This encodes CASSEENRVPGANVLTF.

This rearrangement joins TRBV6-5 to TRBJ2-5, with TRBD1 matching 7 bases. The V gene end was trimmed by 2 bases and the J gene end by 6 bases; junction bases not matched to a gene: 6. CDR3 length: 14 amino acids. CDR1 and CDR2 from the germline V gene are MNHEY and SVGAGI. CDR3 protein: CASSYRQGWQTQYF. For the CDR3, the DNA is TGTGCCAGCAGTTACCGACAGGGATGGCAGACCCAGTACTTC.

This clone occurred once. The chain has TRBV6-5 and TRBJ1-2; D possibly corresponds to TRBD1 (5 bases). The CDR3 totals 12 residues. CDR1 MNHEY and CDR2 SVGAGI come from the germline V gene. Trimming pared 4 bases from V and 8 bases from J, leaving 11 bases between. CDR3 sequence (DNA): TGTGCCAGCAGTTCGGGACTGCAGGGCTACACCTTC. It is translated as CASSSGLQGYTF.

Comment on this clone: Distinct nucleotide sequences in the sample also encode this CDR3. The chain couples TRBV30 to TRBJ1-2; D is unclear. The germline gives CDR1 GTSNPN, CDR2 SVGIG (reference sequence). This CDR3 is 11 amino acids long. V lost 1 base and J 7 bases, leaving 7 bases between the germline ends. CDR3: CAWSAGSGYTF. CDR3 DNA sequence: TGTGCCTGGAGTGCTGGGAGTGGCTACACCTTC.

V is TRBV19 and J is TRBJ1-1; possibly TRBD1 for D (6 bases). Germline lookup yields CDR1 LNHDA and CDR2 SQIVND (reference sequence). Trimming stripped 2 bases from V and 11 bases from J, with 21 bases between. This CDR3 contains 15 residues. The CDR3 loop is CASSIMPDSLQSAFF. The CDR3 DNA sequence: TGTGCCAGTAGTATAATGCCGGACAGCCTACAATCTGCTTTCTTT.

The chain is built from TRBV5-1 and TRBJ1-1; D unresolved. V lost 4 bases and J lost 4, with 17 bases in between. This CDR3 region has 15 residues. The germline CDR1 and CDR2 sequences are SGHRS and YFSETQ. The CDR3 protein is CASSPREGAGTEAFF. In nucleotides, the CDR3 is TGCGCCAGCAGCCCGCGTGAGGGAGCGGGCACTGAAGCTTTCTTT.

V and J are TRBV5-8 and TRBJ2-7, with 8 positions matching TRBD1. The V gene end was trimmed by 1 base and the J gene end by 0 bases; junction bases not matched to a gene: 9. The V gene's germline CDR1 is SGHTS and CDR2 YDEGEE. This CDR3 is built from 17 residues. CDR3 protein: CASSLILGQDFSYEQYF. The CDR3 coding sequence is TGTGCCAGCAGCTTGATATTGGGACAGGATTTCTCCTACGAGCAGTACTTC.

The chain carries TRBV14 and TRBJ1-4, with 10 bases aligning to TRBD1. CDR1 is SGHDN and CDR2 is FVKESK in the germline V gene. The V and J ends lost 4 bases and 8 bases, in that order; junction bases with no gene match: 4. The CDR3 totals 14 residues. Here the CDR3 reads CASSRGQGTEKLFF. In DNA, the CDR3 is TGTGCCAGCAGCCGGGGACAGGGGACGGAAAAACTGTTTTTT.

V gene TRBV15 combines with J gene TRBJ1-1, with 7 bases identical to TRBD1. CDR1 and CDR2 (germline): LNHNV, YYDKDF (reference sequence). The V and J ends lost 0 bases and 2 bases, in that order; junction bases with no gene match: 6. The CDR3 is 16 amino acids. The CDR3 region is CATSRDPGQRNTEAFF. In DNA, the CDR3 is TGTGCCACCAGCAGAGACCCGGGACAGAGAAACACTGAAGCTTTCTTT. Full variable domain (remainder filled in from reference TRBV15 and TRBJ1-1): DAMVIQNPRYQVTQFGKPVTLSCSQTLNHNVMYWYQQKSSQAPKLLFHYYDKDFNNEADTPDNFQSRRPNTSFCFLDIRSPGLGDTAMYLCATSRDPGQRNTEAFFGQGTRLTVV.

This clone was seen a few times. The chain joins TRBV11-1 to TRBJ2-7; 11 bases agree with TRBD2. V trimming: 5 bases; J trimming: 7 bases; junction bases outside the gene matches: 13. CDR3 length: 16 residues. The germline V gene has CDR1 SGHAT and CDR2 FQDESV (reference sequence). For the CDR3, the DNA is TGTGCCAGCAGCCTCCTTAGCGGGGGGGCCTCAGGGGAGCAGTACTTC. Residues: CASSLLSGGASGEQYF.